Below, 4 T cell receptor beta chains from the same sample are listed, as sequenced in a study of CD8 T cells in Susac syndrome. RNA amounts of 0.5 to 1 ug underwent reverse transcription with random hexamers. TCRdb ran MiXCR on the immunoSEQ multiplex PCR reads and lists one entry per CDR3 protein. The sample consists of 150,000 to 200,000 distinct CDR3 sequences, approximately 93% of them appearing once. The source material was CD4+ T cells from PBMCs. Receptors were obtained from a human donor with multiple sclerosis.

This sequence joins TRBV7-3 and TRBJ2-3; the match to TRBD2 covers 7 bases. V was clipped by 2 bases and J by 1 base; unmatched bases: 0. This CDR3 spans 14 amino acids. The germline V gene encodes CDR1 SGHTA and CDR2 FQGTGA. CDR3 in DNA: TGTGCCAGCAGCTTACTAGCGGGCACAGATACGCAGTATTTT. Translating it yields CASSLLAGTDTQYF.

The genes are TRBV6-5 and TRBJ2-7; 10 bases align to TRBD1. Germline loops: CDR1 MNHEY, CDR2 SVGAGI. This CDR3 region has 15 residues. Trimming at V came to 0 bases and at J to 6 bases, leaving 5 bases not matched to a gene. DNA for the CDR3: TGTGCCAGCAGTTACTCGGGACAGGGGAGGCTCGAGCAGTACTTC. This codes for CASSYSGQGRLEQYF.

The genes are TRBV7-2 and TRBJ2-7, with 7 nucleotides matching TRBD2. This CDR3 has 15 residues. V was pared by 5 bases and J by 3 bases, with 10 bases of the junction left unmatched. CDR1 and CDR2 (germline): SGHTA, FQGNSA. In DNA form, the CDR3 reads TGTGCCAGCAGCCCCTATTTAGCGGGTGACTACGAGCAGTACTTC. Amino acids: CASSPYLAGDYEQYF. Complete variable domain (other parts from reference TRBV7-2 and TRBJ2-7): GAGVSQSPSNKVTEKGKDVELRCDPISGHTALYWYRQSLGQGLEFLIYFQGNSAPDKSGLPSDRFSAERTGGSVSTLTIQRTQQEDSAVYLCASSPYLAGDYEQYFGPGTRLTVT.

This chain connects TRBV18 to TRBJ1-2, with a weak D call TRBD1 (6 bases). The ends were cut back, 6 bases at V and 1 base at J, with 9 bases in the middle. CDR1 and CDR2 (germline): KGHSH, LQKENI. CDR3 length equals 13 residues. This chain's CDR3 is CASSMDSNYGYTF. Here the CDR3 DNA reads TGTGCCAGCTCGATGGACAGTAACTATGGCTACACCTTC.